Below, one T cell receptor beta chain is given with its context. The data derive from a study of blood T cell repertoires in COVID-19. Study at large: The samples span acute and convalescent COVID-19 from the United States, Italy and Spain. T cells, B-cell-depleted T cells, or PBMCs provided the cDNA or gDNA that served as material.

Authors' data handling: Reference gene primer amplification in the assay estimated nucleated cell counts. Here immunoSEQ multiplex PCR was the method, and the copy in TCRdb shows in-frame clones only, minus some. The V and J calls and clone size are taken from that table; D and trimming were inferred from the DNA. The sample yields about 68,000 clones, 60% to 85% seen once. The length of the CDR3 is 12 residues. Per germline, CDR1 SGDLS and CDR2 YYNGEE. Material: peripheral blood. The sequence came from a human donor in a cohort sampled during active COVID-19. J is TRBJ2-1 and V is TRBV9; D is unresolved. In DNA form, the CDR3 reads TGTGTTCAGCATTCCGGGTACAATGAGCAGTTCTTC. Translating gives CVQHSGYNEQFF.